The rows below give T cell receptor beta chains drawn from one sample of a study of PD-L1 blockade in urothelial cancer. Using immunoSEQ multiplex PCR, the repertoire was profiled, and TCRdb retains in-frame clones only, with some absent. The sample has approximately 100,000 clones, approximately 85% seen once; the top ten hold 2% to 3%. The sample was PBMCs, taken around atezolizumab (anti-PD-L1) treatment. These receptor sequences come from a man in his fifties or sixties with urothelial cancer. CDR3s include the opening cysteine and the closing phenylalanine or tryptophan. D genes are given only for firm matches. Not every row has a clone size; where given, it reads once, few, many or a size class.

J gene: TRBJ2-1
clone size: .
V gene: TRBV2
D gene: .
CDR3 DNA: TGTGCCAGCAGGAGGGACTTAATTTTGCGGAGCTACAATGAGCAGTTCTTC
CDR3 protein: CASRRDLILRSYNEQFF

J gene: TRBJ2-1
clone size: .
V gene: TRBV2
D gene: TRBD2
CDR3 DNA: TGTGCCAGCAGTGAAAGGGAAGCGGGACGGCGCAATGAGCAGTTCTTC
CDR3 protein: CASSEREAGRRNEQFF

J gene: TRBJ2-3
clone size: .
V gene: TRBV29-1
D gene: TRBD2
CDR3 DNA: TGCAGCGTTGCTCTAGCGGGAAGCACAGATACGCAGTATTTT
CDR3 protein: CSVALAGSTDTQYF

J gene: TRBJ2-1
clone size: .
V gene: TRBV28
D gene: TRBD2
CDR3 DNA: TGTGCCAGCAGTTCCGACAGCGGGAGGGGCGTCGGGCAGTTCTTC
CDR3 protein: CASSSDSGRGVGQFF

J gene: TRBJ1-5
clone size: .
V gene: TRBV11-3
D gene: .
CDR3 DNA: TGTGCCAGCAGCTCGGGACACCATAGCAATCAGCCCCAGCATTTT
CDR3 protein: CASSSGHHSNQPQHF

J gene: TRBJ2-1
clone size: .
V gene: TRBV10-1
D gene: .
CDR3 DNA: TGCGCCAGCAGTGAATCTGGGGGGAAGGTTCGTCATGAGCAGTTCTTC
CDR3 protein: CASSESGGKVRHEQFF

J gene: TRBJ2-7
clone size: .
V gene: TRBV11-2
D gene: .
CDR3 DNA: TGTGCCGACTCTGGGGCCGGCTACGAGCAGTACTTC
CDR3 protein: CADSGAGYEQYF

J gene: TRBJ2-7
clone size: .
V gene: TRBV30
D gene: .
CDR3 DNA: TGTGCCTGGAGTCAGCAGGTTAGCTACGAGCAGTACTTC
CDR3 protein: CAWSQQVSYEQYF

J gene: TRBJ2-5
clone size: .
V gene: TRBV25-1
D gene: .
CDR3 DNA: TGTGCTCCCGACCGGGGTTCGGGAGAGACCCAGTACTTC
CDR3 protein: CAPDRGSGETQYF

J gene: TRBJ2-6
clone size: .
V gene: TRBV19
D gene: .
CDR3 DNA: TGTGCCAGTAGGGACAGCTCTGGGGCCAACGTCCTGACTTTC
CDR3 protein: CASRDSSGANVLTF

J gene: TRBJ2-7
clone size: .
V gene: TRBV30
D gene: .
CDR3 DNA: TGTGCCTGGAGGGCTTCGTCCTACGAGCAGTACTTC
CDR3 protein: CAWRASSYEQYF

J gene: TRBJ2-1
clone size: .
V gene: TRBV5-1
D gene: TRBD2
CDR3 DNA: TGCGCCAGCAGTCGAAGCGGGAGGGCCGGGAGCAATGAGCAGTTCTTC
CDR3 protein: CASSRSGRAGSNEQFF

J gene: TRBJ2-7
clone size: once
V gene: TRBV5-1
D gene: TRBD1
CDR3 DNA: TGCGCCAGCAGCCGGACAGGGTCCATCAACGAGCAGTACTTC
CDR3 protein: CASSRTGSINEQYF

J gene: TRBJ2-2
clone size: many
V gene: TRBV7-2
D gene: .
CDR3 DNA: TGTGCCAGCAGCAATTTGCAAGCGACGAACACCGGGGAGCTGTTTTTT
CDR3 protein: CASSNLQATNTGELFF